This note documents a single T cell receptor beta chain sequence. The data were obtained in a study of blood T cell repertoires in COVID-19. Background on the study: The samples span acute and convalescent COVID-19 from the United States, Italy and Spain.

Seattle participants joined during active infection and were tracked over time. Method: immunoSEQ multiplex PCR; TCRdb's copy keeps in-frame clones and lacks some. The table has more than 85,000 clones, about 90% seen once; the top ten hold 4.2%. This receptor was identified in a human donor with COVID-19, enrolled during active disease. The donor label of this sample is uncertain. Sequencing was performed on peripheral blood.

CDR3 sequence: CASSPGLAGAYNEQFF. The CDR3 DNA reads TGCGCCAGCAGCCCCGGACTAGCGGGAGCGTACAATGAGCAGTTCTTC. The J gene is TRBJ2-1, the V gene TRBV5-1, with 13 bases that match TRBD2. This CDR3 spans 16 amino acids. The ends lost 4 bases at V and 4 bases at J; junction bases unmatched: 5. Germline V gene sequence: CDR1 SGHRS, CDR2 YFSETQ.